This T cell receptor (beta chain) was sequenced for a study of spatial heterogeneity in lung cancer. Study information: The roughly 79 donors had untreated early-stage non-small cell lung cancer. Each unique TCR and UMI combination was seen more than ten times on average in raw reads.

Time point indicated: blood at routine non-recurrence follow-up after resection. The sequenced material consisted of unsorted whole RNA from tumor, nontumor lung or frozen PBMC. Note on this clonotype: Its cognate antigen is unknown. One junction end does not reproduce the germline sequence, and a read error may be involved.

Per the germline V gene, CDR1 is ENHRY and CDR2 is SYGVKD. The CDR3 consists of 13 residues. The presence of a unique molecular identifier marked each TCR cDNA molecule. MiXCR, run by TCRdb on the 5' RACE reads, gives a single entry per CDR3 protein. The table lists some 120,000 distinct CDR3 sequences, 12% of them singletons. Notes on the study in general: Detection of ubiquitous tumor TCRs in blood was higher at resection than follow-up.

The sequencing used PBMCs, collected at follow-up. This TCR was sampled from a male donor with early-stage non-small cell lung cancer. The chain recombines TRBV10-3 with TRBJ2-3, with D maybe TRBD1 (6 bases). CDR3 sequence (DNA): TGTGACATCACTGGGGGCCTAGGAGATACGCAGTATTTT. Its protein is CDITGGLGDTQYF.